These 23 T cell receptor beta chains were all obtained from the same sample, sequenced in a study of cytomegalovirus exposure and HLA in healthy donors. Primers included in the PCR were 60 Vbeta and 13 Jbeta primers. The data were produced by immunoSEQ multiplex PCR, yet TCRdb's version contains in-frame clones alone and is incomplete. The sample lists 80,000 to 95,000 clones, around 79% occurring once. The sample was PBMCs. These receptors originate from a woman aged 40 to 50 in good health and CMV-seropositive.

The V gene is TRBV2, the J gene TRBJ1-4; D gene unclear. V was trimmed by 6 bases and J by 5 bases, leaving 16 bases between them. The CDR3 sequence is 15 residues long. Germline CDR1 reads SNHLY; CDR2 reads FYNNEI. The CDR3 sequence is CASSDSLGSNEKLFF. CDR3 nucleotides: TGTGCCAGCAGCGATTCGTTGGGGAGCAATGAAAAACTGTTTTTT. The whole variable domain, filled in from reference TRBV2 and TRBJ1-4, reads EPEVTQTPSHQVTQMGQEVILRCVPISNHLYFYWYRQILGQKVEFLVSFYNNEISEKSEIFDDQFSVERPDGSNFTLKIRSTKLEDSAMYFCASSDSLGSNEKLFFGSGTQLSVL.

This clone appeared once. The chain recombines TRBV6-5 with TRBJ2-5; tentative D call: TRBD2 (5 bases). Trimming took off 4 bases at V and 3 bases at J, with 9 bases between the two ends. This CDR3 is 13 amino acids long. Germline V CDR1 and CDR2: MNHEY, SVGAGI. Written as DNA, the CDR3 is TGTGCCAGCAGTTTCCGGACTGAAGAGACCCAGTACTTC. Protein sequence: CASSFRTEETQYF.

This clone was seen just once. The chain carries TRBV18 and TRBJ2-3; the match to TRBD2 covers 10 bases. Losses at the gene ends were 4 bases for V and 2 bases for J; bases not matched to a gene: 6. CDR1 is KGHSH, CDR2 LQKENI, per germline. The CDR3 extends over 16 amino acids. In DNA, the CDR3 is TGTGCCAGCTCACGACTAGCGGGCAAGACCACAGATACGCAGTATTTT. Its protein product is CASSRLAGKTTDTQYF.

This clone was recorded a few times. The chain employs TRBV6-1 and TRBJ2-1; D ambiguous. Trimming cost V 2 bases and J 9 bases, with 11 bases left between them. Germline V gene data show CDR1 as MNHNS and CDR2 as SASEGT. This CDR3 is 13 amino acids long. CDR3 nucleotide sequence: TGTGCCAGCAGTGAACCACCCCGGAGTGAGCAGTTCTTC. This codes for CASSEPPRSEQFF.

The chain recombines TRBV7-3 with TRBJ2-3; D might be TRBD1 (5 bases). Germline V gene data show CDR1 as SGHTA and CDR2 as FQGTGA. The CDR3 consists of 15 residues. Deletions cut 5 bases from V and 3 bases from J, with 15 bases between. The CDR3 loop reads CASSLMGLVTDTQYF. CDR3 DNA: TGTGCCAGCAGCCTAATGGGGCTGGTGACAGATACGCAGTATTTT.

The J gene is TRBJ1-1, the V gene TRBV30; D gene ambiguous. This CDR3 spans 15 amino acids. Germline assignment: CDR1 GTSNPN and CDR2 SVGIG (reference sequence). V was clipped by 2 bases and J by 7 bases, with 20 bases between them. The chain's CDR3 is CAWSPRGPRVGEAFF. Here the CDR3 DNA reads TGTGCCTGGAGTCCCCGGGGTCCGCGGGTGGGTGAAGCTTTCTTT.

This chain uses TRBV6-5 with TRBJ1-2; D is unresolved. This CDR3 has 14 residues. Looked up from germline, CDR1 is MNHEY and CDR2 is SVGAGI. Trimming left V 2 bases short and J 5 bases short, with 12 bases between. CDR3 sequence reads: CASSYRLADYGYTF. The DNA for the CDR3 is TGTGCCAGCAGTTACAGGTTGGCGGATTATGGCTACACCTTC.

This sequence joins TRBV15 and TRBJ2-1; weak D call: TRBD2 (7 bases). Germline CDR1 LNHNV, CDR2 YYDKDF (reference sequence). The CDR3 length is 14 residues. V was cut by 11 bases and J by 0 bases, with 14 bases left in between. The CDR3 sequence: CAAGRGVSYNEQFF. DNA for the CDR3: TGTGCCGCTGGGAGGGGGGTCTCCTACAATGAGCAGTTCTTC.

This chain joins TRBV29-1 and TRBJ1-1; D remains ambiguous. The CDR3 runs 13 residues. Germline CDR1 is SQVTM and CDR2 is ANQGSEA. Trimming left V 7 bases short and J 0 bases short, with 12 bases between. The CDR3 protein is CSETTALNTEAFF. The CDR3 DNA is TGCAGCGAAACCACAGCATTGAACACTGAAGCTTTCTTT.

This chain uses TRBV6-5 with TRBJ2-1; 9 bases agree with TRBD1. V was clipped by 6 bases and J by 8 bases; unmatched bases: 11. The CDR3 runs to 15 residues. The germline gives CDR1 MNHEY, CDR2 SVGAGI. The CDR3, as DNA: TGTGCCAGCAGAAGTTCCGGGACAGGGAACGATGAGCAGTTCTTC. Translation gives CASRSSGTGNDEQFF.

The V call is TRBV25-1, the J call TRBJ1-1, with 7 bases fitting TRBD1. CDR1 is MGHDK, CDR2 SYGVNS, per germline. This CDR3 region has 14 residues. J gave up 10 bases and V 4 bases, and 12 bases lay outside the gene matches. CDR3 in amino acids: CASSGFGIEGAAFF. CDR3 in DNA: TGTGCCAGCAGTGGGTTCGGGATTGAGGGGGCAGCTTTCTTT.

This clone came up a few times. V and J are TRBV19 and TRBJ1-5, with 8 bases lining up with TRBD1. In germline, CDR1 is LNHDA, CDR2 SQIVND (reference sequence). This CDR3 is 15 amino acids long. V lost 6 bases to trimming and J lost 1 base; unmatched junction nucleotides: 5. The CDR3 bases are TGTGCCAGTAGAGACAGGGGTCGAAGCAATCAGCCCCAGCATTTT. Translating gives CASRDRGRSNQPQHF.

The V and J genes are TRBV7-9 and TRBJ2-7; 8 bases agree with TRBD1. This CDR3 has 16 amino acids. The trim removed 2 bases at V and 3 bases at J, leaving 9 bases unmatched. CDR1 is SEHNR, CDR2 FQNEAQ, per germline (reference sequence). The CDR3 reads CASSLSNRGSGYEQYF. In nucleotides, the CDR3 is TGTGCCAGCAGCTTATCAAACAGGGGGTCGGGCTACGAGCAGTACTTC.

About this clone: Germline is not matched at one junction end, which may reflect a read error. The chain uses TRBV7-9 and TRBJ2-7; the match to TRBD1 covers 7 bases. This CDR3 is 12 amino acids long. Germline assignment: CDR1 SEHNR and CDR2 FQNEAQ (reference sequence). The CDR3, as DNA: TGTTCCAGCAGCCTAGGGGGCTATGAGCAGTACTTC. Translating gives CSSSLGGYEQYF. Combining the CDR3 with reference TRBV7-9 and TRBJ2-7 gives the whole variable domain DTGVSQNPRHKITKRGQNVTFRCDPISEHNRLYWYRQTLGQGPEFLTYFQNEAQLEKSRLLSDRFSAERPKGSFSTLEIQRTEQGDSAMYLCSSSLGGYEQYFGPGTRLTVT.

The chain combines TRBV18 with TRBJ2-3; D gene ambiguous. The CDR3 contains 13 residues. V was cut by 3 bases and J by 0 bases, with 4 bases left in between. CDR1 is KGHSH, CDR2 LQKENI, per germline. CDR3 protein: CASSPPSTDTQYF. CDR3 in DNA: TGTGCCAGCTCACCCCCGAGCACAGATACGCAGTATTTT.

The chain carries TRBV11-3 and TRBJ2-3, with D perhaps TRBD1 (5 bases). Deletions cut 1 base from V and 2 bases from J, with 7 bases between. There are 14 residues in the CDR3. Germline V gene data show CDR1 as SGHNT and CDR2 as YENEEA. The CDR3 loop is CASSLGGDTDTQYF. The DNA of the CDR3 is TGTGCCAGCAGCTTAGGGGGCGACACAGATACGCAGTATTTT.

This clone has only one observation. This rearrangement joins TRBV6-6 to TRBJ1-1; 7 bases agree with TRBD1. Germline trimming cut 7 bases from V and 0 bases from J; bases unmatched to any gene: 5. The germline gives CDR1 MNHNY, CDR2 SVGAGI (reference sequence). The CDR3 extends over 14 amino acids. The CDR3 sequence is CASTQGVVNTEAFF. CDR3 sequence (DNA): TGTGCCAGCACCCAGGGGGTTGTGAACACTGAAGCTTTCTTT.

The chain recombines TRBV12-5 with TRBJ1-1; D ambiguous. Germline V gene data show CDR1 as LGHNT and CDR2 as FRNRAP. The V end lost 6 bases, the J end lost 6 bases, and 14 bases lay between the germline ends. CDR3 length equals 13 residues. This chain's CDR3 is CASGGVGVPEAFF. CDR3 coding DNA: TGTGCTAGTGGGGGCGTCGGGGTCCCTGAAGCTTTCTTT.

This sequence joins TRBV7-9 and TRBJ2-2; no clear D gene. V was trimmed by 6 bases and J by 7 bases, leaving 18 bases between them. The CDR3 loop spans 15 amino acids. Germline V lookup: CDR1 SEHNR, CDR2 FQNEAQ (reference sequence). The DNA for the CDR3 is TGTGCCAGCAGTCCGACTTTTGTCGGTAACGGGGAGCTGTTTTTT. Protein product: CASSPTFVGNGELFF.

Concerning this clone itself: Distinct nucleotide sequences in the sample also encode this CDR3. The chain has TRBV30 and TRBJ2-1, with D perhaps TRBD2 (6 bases). V was trimmed by 0 bases and J by 7 bases, leaving 7 bases between them. This CDR3 has 12 amino acids. Germline values: CDR1 GTSNPN, CDR2 SVGIG (reference sequence). The CDR3 DNA is TGTGCCTGGAGTGTACGGGGGAATGAGCAGTTCTTC. Translated, it gives CAWSVRGNEQFF.

This chain uses TRBV5-1 with TRBJ2-7, with TRBD1 identical over 8 bases. The V and J ends lost 2 bases and 7 bases, in that order; junction bases with no gene match: 5. The CDR3 is 13 residues long. Germline V gives CDR1 SGHRS, CDR2 YFSETQ. The CDR3 is CASSFQGAGEQYF. The CDR3 region has the DNA TGCGCCAGCAGCTTTCAGGGGGCGGGAGAGCAGTACTTC.

This clone came up a few times. The chain links TRBV19 to TRBJ2-7, with 8 positions matching TRBD2. Trimming took 2 bases from V and 4 from J; bases not matched to a gene: 7. The CDR3 is made up of 15 amino acids. CDR1 is LNHDA, CDR2 SQIVND, per germline (reference sequence). CDR3 amino acids: CASSIQAGGRYEQYF. CDR3 DNA sequence: TGTGCCAGTAGTATACAGGCGGGGGGCCGATACGAGCAGTACTTC.

The V gene is TRBV7-9, the J gene TRBJ2-5, with D maybe TRBD1 (6 bases). The germline V gene has CDR1 SEHNR and CDR2 FQNEAQ (reference sequence). V lost 4 bases and J 2 bases, leaving 11 bases between the germline ends. The CDR3 runs 14 residues. The CDR3 bases are TGTGCCAGCAGCTCTGGACAGAATCAAGAGACCCAGTACTTC. Amino acid sequence: CASSSGQNQETQYF.